This T cell receptor (beta chain) was observed in a study of sequential checkpoint blockade in melanoma. Specified treatment: randomized to nivolumab then ipilimumab (arm A) or the reverse (arm B). The CDR3 is 15 amino acids. The V and J ends lost 5 bases and 6 bases, in that order; junction bases with no gene match: 7. Germline V gene lookup returns CDR1 SGHDN and CDR2 FVKESK. TCRdb keeps only in-frame clones here, not all; method: immunoSEQ multiplex PCR. This sample has 25,000 to 35,000 clones, with 70% to 90% found just once. The rearrangement uses TRBV14 and TRBJ1-2, with 12 positions matching TRBD1. The sequencing here drew on CD8+ T cells sorted from blood (inferred from file names), taken from a patient given nivolumab and ipilimumab in sequence. The receptor comes from a human donor with melanoma. The CDR3 is CASSSRDRGQDGYTF. In nucleotides, the CDR3 is TGTGCCAGCAGCTCCCGGGACAGGGGGCAGGATGGCTACACCTTC.